This TCR beta chain was identified during a study of cytomegalovirus exposure and HLA in healthy donors. Between the trimmed V and J ends, which lost 9 bases and 1 base, there was a span of 18 bases. This CDR3 has 15 residues. Germline CDR1 reads MDHEN; CDR2 reads SYDVKM. Healthy donors of bone marrow made up the group. The primer mix had 60 Vbeta and 13 Jbeta primers. Repertoires were generated with immunoSEQ multiplex PCR, while TCRdb's copy carries only in-frame clones and drops some. Of 100,000 to 150,000 clones in the sample, around four fifths are singletons; the top ten hold around 2.1%. The genes are TRBV28 and TRBJ1-1; D unclear. Sequencing was performed on PBMCs. The receptor was isolated from a woman in her forties in good health and CMV-seropositive. The CDR3 coding sequence is TGTGCCAGTTGGGGAGGTGAACTCCCGAACACTGAAGCTTTCTTT. This encodes CASWGGELPNTEAFF.